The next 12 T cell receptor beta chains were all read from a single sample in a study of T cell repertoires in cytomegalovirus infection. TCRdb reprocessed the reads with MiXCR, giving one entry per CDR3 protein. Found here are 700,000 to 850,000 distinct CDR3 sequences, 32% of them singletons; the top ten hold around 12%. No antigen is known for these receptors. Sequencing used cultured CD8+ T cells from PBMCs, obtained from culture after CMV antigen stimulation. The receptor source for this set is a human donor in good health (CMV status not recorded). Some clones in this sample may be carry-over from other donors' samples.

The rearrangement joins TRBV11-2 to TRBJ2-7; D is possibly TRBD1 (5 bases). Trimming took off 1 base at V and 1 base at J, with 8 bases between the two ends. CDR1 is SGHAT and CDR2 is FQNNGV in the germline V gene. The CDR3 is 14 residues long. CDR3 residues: CASSLARTSYEQYV. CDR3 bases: TGTGCCAGCAGCTTAGCCCGGACATCCTACGAGCAGTACGTC.

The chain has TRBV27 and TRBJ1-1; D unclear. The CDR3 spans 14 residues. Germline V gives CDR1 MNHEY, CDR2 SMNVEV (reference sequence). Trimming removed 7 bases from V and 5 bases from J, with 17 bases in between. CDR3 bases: TGTGCCAGCAACCCGGGAGAATCAACAACTGAAGCTTTCTTT. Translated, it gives CASNPGESTTEAFF.

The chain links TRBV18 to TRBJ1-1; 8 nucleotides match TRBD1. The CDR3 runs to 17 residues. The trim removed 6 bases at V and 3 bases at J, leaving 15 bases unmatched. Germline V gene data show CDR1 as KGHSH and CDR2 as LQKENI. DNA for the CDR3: TGTGCCAGCTCCACCAGTGGACAGGGAGTTTTCTACACTGAAGCTTTCTTT. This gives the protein CASSTSGQGVFYTEAFF.

CDR3 loop: CASSLRGYSQYV. CDR3 DNA: TGTGCCAGCAGCTTAAGAGGGTACTCCCAGTACGTC. The chain joins TRBV13 to TRBJ2-7; possible D gene TRBD2, 5 bases. The CDR3 is 12 amino acids. V was shortened by 2 bases and J by 10 bases, with 12 bases between the two germline ends. Per the germline V gene, CDR1 is PRHDT and CDR2 is FYEKMQ (reference sequence).

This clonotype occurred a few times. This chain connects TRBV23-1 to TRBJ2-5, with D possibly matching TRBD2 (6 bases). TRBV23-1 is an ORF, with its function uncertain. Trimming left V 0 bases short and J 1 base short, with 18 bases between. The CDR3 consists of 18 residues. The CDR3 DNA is TGCGCCAGCAGTCAATCGGTCCCCGCGGAGGGCCCCCAAGAGACCCAGTACTTC. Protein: CASSQSVPAEGPQETQYF.

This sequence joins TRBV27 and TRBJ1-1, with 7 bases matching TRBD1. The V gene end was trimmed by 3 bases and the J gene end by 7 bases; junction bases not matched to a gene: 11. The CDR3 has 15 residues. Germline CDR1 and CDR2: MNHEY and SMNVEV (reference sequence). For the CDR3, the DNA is TGTGCCAGCAGTTTGGCACAGGGGACTCGGATTGAAGCTTTCTTT. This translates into CASSLAQGTRIEAFF.

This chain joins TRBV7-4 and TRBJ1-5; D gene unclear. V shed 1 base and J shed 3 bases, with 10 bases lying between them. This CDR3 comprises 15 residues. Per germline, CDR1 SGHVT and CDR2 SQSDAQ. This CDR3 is CASSLVQRLNQPQHF. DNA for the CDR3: TGTGCCAGCAGCTTAGTCCAAAGACTCAATCAGCCCCAGCATTTT.

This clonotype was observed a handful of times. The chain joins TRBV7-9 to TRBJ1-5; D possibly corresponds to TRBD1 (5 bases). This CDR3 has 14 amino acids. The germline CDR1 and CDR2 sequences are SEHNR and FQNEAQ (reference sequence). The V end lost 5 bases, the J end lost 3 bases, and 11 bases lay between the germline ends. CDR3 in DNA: TGTGCCAGCAGCACCGGGGGACCCAATCAGCCCCAGCATTTT. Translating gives CASSTGGPNQPQHF.

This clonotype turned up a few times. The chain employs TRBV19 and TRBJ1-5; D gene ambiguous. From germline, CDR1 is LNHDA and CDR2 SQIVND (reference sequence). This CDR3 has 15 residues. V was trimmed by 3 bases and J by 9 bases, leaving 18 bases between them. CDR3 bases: TGTGCCAGTAGTATCCATGTAAGGGATCACTGGCCCCAGCATTTT. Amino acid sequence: CASSIHVRDHWPQHF.

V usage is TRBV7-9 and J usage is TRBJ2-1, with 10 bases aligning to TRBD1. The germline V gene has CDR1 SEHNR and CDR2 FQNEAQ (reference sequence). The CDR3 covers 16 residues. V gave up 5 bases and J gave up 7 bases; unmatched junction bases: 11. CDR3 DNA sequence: TGTGCCAGCAGCCCAACCTCGGGACAGGGGTTTAATGAGCAGTTCTTC. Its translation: CASSPTSGQGFNEQFF.

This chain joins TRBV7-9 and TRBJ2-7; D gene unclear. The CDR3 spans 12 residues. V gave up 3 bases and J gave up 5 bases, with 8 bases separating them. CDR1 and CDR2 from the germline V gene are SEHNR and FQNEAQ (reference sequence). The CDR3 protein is CASSFEVHEQYV. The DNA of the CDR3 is TGTGCCAGCAGCTTTGAGGTCCACGAGCAGTACGTC.

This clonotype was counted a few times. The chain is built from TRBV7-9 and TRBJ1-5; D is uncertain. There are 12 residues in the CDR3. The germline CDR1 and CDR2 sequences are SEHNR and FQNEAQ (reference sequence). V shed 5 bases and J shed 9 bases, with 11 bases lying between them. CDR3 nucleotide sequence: TGTGCCAGCAGCCTCGGGGTCTCGCCCCAGCATTTT. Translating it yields CASSLGVSPQHF.